These T cell receptor beta chains were read from a single sample in a study of T cell repertoires in cytomegalovirus infection. These receptors have no known antigen. TCRdb independently ran MiXCR on the reads; one entry per CDR3 protein. The profile shows about 920,000 distinct CDR3 sequences, around 32% of them singletons. The specimen comprised cultured CD8+ T cells from PBMCs, sampled from culture after CMV antigen stimulation. The source is a human donor in good health (CMV status not recorded). Some clones in this sample may be carry-over from other donors' samples. Each CDR3 is given with its conserved first and last residue. The D gene is left open where the match is weak. Some rows mark clone size as missing; the rest say once, few, many or name a class of expanded clone.

TRBV29-1	TRBD1	TRBJ1-4	NA	TGCAGCGCCTCCCGGGAGGTAGGGACAGAAAATGAAAAACTGTTTTTT	CSASREVGTENEKLFF
TRBV7-9	NA	TRBJ1-2	NA	TGTGCCAGCAGCTGGCATTTTGAGCAGAACTATGGCTACACCTTC	CASSWHFEQNYGYTF
TRBV19	TRBD2	TRBJ2-1	NA	TGTGCCAGTAGTCACGGGACTAGCGGATACTCCTACAATGAGCAGTTCTTC	CASSHGTSGYSYNEQFF
TRBV10-3	TRBD1	TRBJ1-1	NA	TGTGCCATCAGTGCGACAGGGGGCGGATCGATGAACACTGAAGCTTTCTTT	CAISATGGGSMNTEAFF
TRBV7-9	NA	TRBJ1-5	NA	TGTGCCAGCAGCTTCGGTCCACTCGGAGGGCTTGTTGATCAGCCCCAGCATTTT	CASSFGPLGGLVDQPQHF
TRBV12-3/TRBV12-4	TRBD1	TRBJ2-7	NA	TGTGCCAGCAGTTACCGCAATCTTGGACAGGGTTACGAGCAGTACTTC	CASSYRNLGQGYEQYF
TRBV6-2/TRBV6-3	NA	TRBJ1-6	many	TGTGCCAGCAGTTACTCGAAGGACGGCGGCTTGGGAAGCTCCTATAATTCACCCCTCCACTTT	CASSYSKDGGLGSSYNSPLHF
TRBV6-8	NA	TRBJ2-1	NA	TGTGCCAGCAGGTACTCTCTAGAGTACAATGAGCAGTTCTTC	CASRYSLEYNEQFF
TRBV7-9	TRBD1	TRBJ2-3	NA	TGTGCCAGCAGCTTTTACGGGACAGATGACACAGATACGCAGTATTTT	CASSFYGTDDTDTQYF
TRBV27	NA	TRBJ1-6	few	TGTGCCAGCAGTTTATCGATGGGAGGCGGTAATTCACCCCTCCACTTT	CASSLSMGGGNSPLHF
TRBV27	TRBD2	TRBJ2-2	few	TGTGCCAGCAGTTTATCGTCTAGCGGGGGGGCCGACACCGGGGAGCTGTTTTTT	CASSLSSSGGADTGELFF
TRBV6-2/TRBV6-3	NA	TRBJ1-5	NA	TGTGCCAGCAGTTACACCCTTGGACCGAACAATCAGCCCCAGCATTTT	CASSYTLGPNNQPQHF
TRBV6-2/TRBV6-3	NA	TRBJ2-1	few	TGTGCCAGCAGTCAGGACCGAAAGCAGTTCTTC	CASSQDRKQFF
TRBV27	NA	TRBJ2-7	once	TGTGCCAGCAGTACCAGGACAGTCTCCTACGAGCAGTACTTC	CASSTRTVSYEQYF
TRBV27	NA	TRBJ2-1	NA	TGTGCCAGCAGTGTCCAGGGGCTACTCTACAATGAGCAGTTCTTC	CASSVQGLLYNEQFF
TRBV20-1	TRBD2	TRBJ2-1	NA	TGCAGTGCTAGAGGGCGGGGGGTTAATGAGCAGTTCTTC	CSARGRGVNEQFF
TRBV7-6	TRBD1	TRBJ1-6	few	TGTGCCAGCAGCCAAGCGGGACAGTTTAGTTCACCCCTCCACTTT	CASSQAGQFSSPLHF
TRBV6-2/TRBV6-3	NA	TRBJ2-7	NA	TGTGCCAGCAGTTACTCCAGATACGCGGGCTCCTACGAGCAGTACTTC	CASSYSRYAGSYEQYF
TRBV6-6	NA	TRBJ1-2	once	TGTGCCAGCAGTTCCCCCAGCGACTTCTATGGCTACACCTTC	CASSSPSDFYGYTF
TRBV7-9	NA	TRBJ1-1	NA	TGTGCCAGCAGAATGGGAGGGGACACTGAAGCTTTCTTT	CASRMGGDTEAFF
TRBV12-3/TRBV12-4	NA	TRBJ1-1	many	TGTGCCAGCAGAGCCCCCGGGACGGCGAACACTGAAGCTTTCTTT	CASRAPGTANTEAFF
TRBV7-9	NA	TRBJ1-1	few	TGTGCCAGCAGCCCCGTCCTGGGGGACACTGAAGCTTTCTTT	CASSPVLGDTEAFF
TRBV18	TRBD2	TRBJ2-3	few	TGTGCCAGCTCACCAACTAGCGTGCCGGTCACAGATACGCAGTATTTT	CASSPTSVPVTDTQYF
TRBV20-1	NA	TRBJ2-1	few	TGCAGTGCTAGTTCGGCTTACAATGAGCAGTTCTTC	CSASSAYNEQFF
TRBV19	NA	TRBJ2-6	NA	TGTGCCACCTCACAGGTCCCCGGGGCCAACGTCCTGACTTTC	CATSQVPGANVLTF
TRBV12-3/TRBV12-4	NA	TRBJ1-1	NA	TGTGCCAGCAGCCAAGGGCCCCTTGTGGAAGCTTTCTTT	CASSQGPLVEAFF
TRBV10-3	TRBD1	TRBJ1-2	few	TGTGCCATCAGTGATCCCGGGACAGCCTATGGCTACACCTTC	CAISDPGTAYGYTF
TRBV7-7	NA	TRBJ2-1	many	TGTGCTAGCAGCGTAGGGACCGGGGATGAGCAGTTCTTC	CASSVGTGDEQFF